This T cell receptor beta chain comes out of a study of blood T cell repertoires in COVID-19. Here immunoSEQ multiplex PCR was the method, and the copy in TCRdb shows in-frame clones only, minus some. Of 250,000 or so clones in the sample, roughly 86% were seen once. The study assigned cohorts using participant-reported clinical history. With 4 bases removed from V and 5 bases from J, the gap between germline ends came to 17 bases. CDR3 length equals 15 residues. Germline V gene sequence: CDR1 LGHNA, CDR2 YSLEER. The sample consisted of PBMCs or T cells enriched from blood (not recorded which). The receptor was derived from a woman aged 25 to 39 with acute COVID-19. The chain combines TRBV4-3 with TRBJ1-1; D possibly corresponds to TRBD1 (6 bases). CDR3 nucleotides: TGCGCCAGCAGCCCGACCCAGGGGAGAGTGACTGAAGCTTTCTTT. This sequence encodes CASSPTQGRVTEAFF.